Listed below are T cell receptor beta chains from one sample, sequenced in a study of T-cell reconstitution after alpha-beta-depleted transplantation in children. TCRdb itself ran the PCR reads through MiXCR, one entry per CDR3 protein. The repertoire consists of 330,000 or so distinct CDR3 sequences, with 9.5% to 13% occurring once and the leading ten covering just under 7.5%. The material was PBMCs, obtained before TCRalphabeta/CD19-depleted stem cell transplant. The receptor source for this set is a boy younger than two with acute myeloid leukemia, due to receive a stem cell transplant. The CDR3 runs from the conserved cysteine through the conserved F or W. Fields, in order: D gene, clone size, J gene, V gene, CDR3 DNA, CDR3 protein. A D gene is named only where the DNA matches it firmly. For some rows the clone size is stated as once, few or many, or as a class when expanded; others skip it.

>-|few|TRBJ1-1|TRBV5-1
TGCGCCAGCAGCCGCGTAGGGGGATGGACTGAAGCTTTCTTT
CASSRVGGWTEAFF
>TRBD1|many|TRBJ2-3|TRBV5-1
TGCGCCAGCAGCTATGGGACAGGGCCAGATACGCAGTATTTT
CASSYGTGPDTQYF
>TRBD1|few|TRBJ2-2|TRBV5-1
TGCGCCAGCAGCTTGGAACAGGGGCGCGGCACCGGGGAGCTGTTTTTT
CASSLEQGRGTGELFF
>TRBD1|few|TRBJ2-7|TRBV11-1
TGTGCCAGCAGCCAGCCCCGGGACAGGGGGCCCTACGAGCAGTACTTC
CASSQPRDRGPYEQYF
>-|many|TRBJ1-1|TRBV7-2
TGTGCCAGCAGCTCTTGGGGGGCTGAAGCTTTCTTT
CASSSWGAEAFF
>-|many|TRBJ2-1|TRBV11-2
TGTGCCAGCAGCTTATTCTATACGGGAGCCTACTACAATGAGCAGTTCTTC
CASSLFYTGAYYNEQFF
>-|many|TRBJ1-2|TRBV7-9
TGTGCCAGCAGCCCCTTAATGGGGAGGGGCTACACCTTC
CASSPLMGRGYTF
>-|-|TRBJ2-2|TRBV7-3
TGTGCCAGCAGCTCGGGACCTGCCCCCACCGGGGAGCTGTTTTTT
CASSSGPAPTGELFF
>-|many|TRBJ1-5|TRBV20-1
TGCAGTGCTATCCATCGTCTTGAGGGCGCAGGGCCTCAGCCCCAGCATTTT
CSAIHRLEGAGPQPQHF
>TRBD2|many|TRBJ2-3|TRBV5-1
TGCGCCAGCAGCTTGCCAGCGGGGGGTTTAGATACGCAGTATTTT
CASSLPAGGLDTQYF
>-|many|TRBJ2-2|TRBV9
TGTGCCAGCAGCACCCCCATGGCAGGGGACACCGGGGAGCTGTTTTTT
CASSTPMAGDTGELFF
>TRBD2|many|TRBJ2-3|TRBV28
TGTGCCAGCAGGGCCCTAGCGGGACTAATCACAGATACGCAGTATTTT
CASRALAGLITDTQYF
>-|few|TRBJ2-5|TRBV11-1
TGTGCCAGCAGCTTAGCGCAGGTACTTGGACAGCACCAAGAGACCCAGTACTTC
CASSLAQVLGQHQETQYF
>-|many|TRBJ2-7|TRBV3-1
TGTGCCAGCGCGGGGTTCTACGAGCAGTACTTC
CASAGFYEQYF
>TRBD2|-|TRBJ2-1|TRBV4-1
TGCGCCAGCAGCCATCCGAATAGCGGGAGGGCCTACAATGAGCAGTTCTTC
CASSHPNSGRAYNEQFF